The subject of this entry is one T cell receptor beta chain. Its antigen is unidentified. The sample belongs to a study of cytomegalovirus exposure and HLA in healthy donors. The donors were members of the validation cohort, which comprised 90 to 150 subjects and was separate from the first cohort of 666 subjects. Study observations and caveats: The CMV antigen specificity of a few CMV-associated chains was confirmed through in vitro analysis.

The table came from immunoSEQ multiplex PCR; TCRdb's copy has only in-frame clones and leaves some out. The profile covers roughly 100,000 clones, with 88% appearing a single time and less than 2% taken by the ten largest. Sequencing was performed on PBMCs. The source of this sequence is a woman in her late teens or twenties in good health and CMV-seropositive.

In DNA form, the CDR3 reads TGTGCCAGCAGCCAAGACAGGGGCAAGAATTCGAGAAACACCATATATTTT. This sequence encodes CASSQDRGKNSRNTIYF. The J gene is TRBJ1-3, the V gene TRBV14; tentative D call: TRBD1 (6 bases). There are 17 residues in the CDR3. The germline V and J ends were trimmed by 0 bases and 5 bases, with 17 bases remaining between them. From germline, CDR1 is SGHDN and CDR2 FVKESK.